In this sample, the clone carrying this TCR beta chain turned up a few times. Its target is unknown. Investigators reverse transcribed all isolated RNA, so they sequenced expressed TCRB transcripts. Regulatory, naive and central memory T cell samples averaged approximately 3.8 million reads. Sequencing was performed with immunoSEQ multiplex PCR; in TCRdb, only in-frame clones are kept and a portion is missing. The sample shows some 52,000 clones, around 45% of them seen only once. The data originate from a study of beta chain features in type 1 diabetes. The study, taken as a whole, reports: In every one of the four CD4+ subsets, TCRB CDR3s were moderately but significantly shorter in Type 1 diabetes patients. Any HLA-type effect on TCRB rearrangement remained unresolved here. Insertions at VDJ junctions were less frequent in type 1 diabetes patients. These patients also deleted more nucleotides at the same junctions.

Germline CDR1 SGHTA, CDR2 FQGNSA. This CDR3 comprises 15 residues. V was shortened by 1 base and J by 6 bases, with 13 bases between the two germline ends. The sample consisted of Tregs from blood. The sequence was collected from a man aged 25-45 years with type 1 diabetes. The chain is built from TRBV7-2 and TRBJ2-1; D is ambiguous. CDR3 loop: CASSLEATLFNEQFF. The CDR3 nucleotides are TGTGCCAGCAGCTTAGAGGCGACTCTATTCAATGAGCAGTTCTTC.